The clone carrying this T cell receptor beta chain was seen only a few times. What it binds is unknown. Trimming shortened V by 2 bases and J by 3 bases, and 14 bases separated the two germline ends. The CDR3 length is 15 residues. CDR1 is SGHRS and CDR2 is YFSETQ in the germline V gene. The data were obtained in a study of CD8+ T cells in alopecia areata. General study points: Scalp clonality decreased significantly with tofacitinib, and so did expanded CD8+ clones among the top 100. Just one nonresponder means the tie between baseline CD8+ expansion and response stays uncertain.

In each case, RNA was isolated and then reverse transcribed into cDNA as the sequencing template. The protocol was immunoSEQ multiplex PCR, while the TCRdb copy is restricted to in-frame clones and leaves out a portion. The sample lists about 120,000 clones; roughly 50% were seen once. Treatment: oral pan-JAK inhibitor, 5-10 mg twice daily. The specimen comprised CD8+ T cells sorted from blood, sampled at week 4, from a patient treated with tofacitinib. This TCR came from a human donor with alopecia areata. The chain uses TRBV5-1 and TRBJ1-1; no clear D gene. The CDR3 bases are TGCGCCAGCAGCTTTGGTATATTTGGGGACACTGAAGCTTTCTTT. Residues: CASSFGIFGDTEAFF. The entire variable domain, with the rest obtained from reference TRBV5-1 and TRBJ1-1, is as follows: KAGVTQTPRYLIKTRGQQVTLSCSPISGHRSVSWYQQTPGQGLQFLFEYFSETQRNKGNFPGRFSGRQFSNSRSEMNVSTLELGDSALYLCASSFGIFGDTEAFFGQGTRLTVV.